This TCR beta chain was identified in a study of T cells after yellow fever vaccination. TCRdb reprocessed the 5' RACE reads with MiXCR, giving one entry per CDR3 protein. Of 150,000 to 200,000 distinct CDR3 sequences listed, 9.5% to 11% are singletons. V lost 0 bases, J lost 0 bases, and 12 bases lay in between. This CDR3 has 16 amino acids. The germline V gene has CDR1 MNHEY and CDR2 SMNVEV (reference sequence). The table lists this clonotype with many counts. The clonotype comes from a man in his late teens or twenties who received the YFV17D yellow fever vaccine. Sequencing used CD8+ T cells sorted from PBMCs, obtained 15 days after the yellow fever booster vaccination. V is TRBV27 and J is TRBJ2-7; perhaps D is TRBD1 or TRBD2 (5 bases each). This CDR3 reads CASSLSGVLSSYEQYF. CDR3 nucleotide sequence: TGTGCCAGCAGTTTATCGGGGGTCCTTAGCTCCTACGAGCAGTACTTC.